The T cell receptor beta chain under discussion was sequenced for a study of neurological immune-mediated disorders. MiXCR was run by TCRdb on the 5' RACE reads, yielding one entry per CDR3 protein. The profile shows roughly 80,000 distinct CDR3 sequences, about a tenth of them singletons. V shed 5 bases, J shed 4 bases, and the junction held 9 bases outside the gene matches. Germline assignment: CDR1 SGHTA and CDR2 FQGNSA. This CDR3 is 16 amino acids long. This clonotype was observed at least ten times. V is TRBV7-2 and J is TRBJ2-3; TRBD2 matches 10 bases. This TCR was sampled from a man aged 35-49 years in good health. Material for sequencing was PBMCs. CDR3 region: CASSRQRGTSADTQYF. The CDR3 DNA sequence: TGTGCCAGCAGCCGCCAGCGGGGGACTAGCGCAGATACGCAGTATTTT.